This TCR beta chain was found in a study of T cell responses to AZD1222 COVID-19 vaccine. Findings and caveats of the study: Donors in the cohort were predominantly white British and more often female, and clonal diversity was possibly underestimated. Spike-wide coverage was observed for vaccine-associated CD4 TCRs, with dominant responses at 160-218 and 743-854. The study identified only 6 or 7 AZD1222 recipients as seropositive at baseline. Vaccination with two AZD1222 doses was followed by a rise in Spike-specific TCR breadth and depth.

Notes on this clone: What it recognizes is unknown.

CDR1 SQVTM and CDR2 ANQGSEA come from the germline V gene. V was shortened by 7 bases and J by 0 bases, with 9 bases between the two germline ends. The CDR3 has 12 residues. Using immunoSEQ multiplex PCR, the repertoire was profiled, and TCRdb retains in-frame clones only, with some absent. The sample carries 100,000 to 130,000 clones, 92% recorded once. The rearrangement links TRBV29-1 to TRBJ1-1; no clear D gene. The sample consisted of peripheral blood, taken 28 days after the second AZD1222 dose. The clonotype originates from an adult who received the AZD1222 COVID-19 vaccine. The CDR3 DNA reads TGCAGCGCACGAAACATGAACACTGAAGCTTTCTTT. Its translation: CSARNMNTEAFF.